Given below is one T cell receptor beta chain in context. Its target is not known. All of the isolated RNA was reverse transcribed, so expressed TCRB transcripts were sequenced. The data were produced by immunoSEQ multiplex PCR, yet TCRdb's version contains in-frame clones alone and is incomplete. The repertoire consists of hundreds of thousands of clones, with around 15% occurring once and the leading ten covering 0.035% to 0.04%. This sample is part of a study of beta chain features in type 1 diabetes. About the research overall: Comparable age, gender and cell yields were observed in patients relative to healthy donors. Sorted cells examined across all samples numbered around 100 million.

Findings of the study overall: Moderate yet significant TCRB CDR3 shortening was seen in Type 1 diabetes patients in all four CD4+ subsets. Cells carrying high TCR expression could end up over-represented when cDNA is sequenced. In comparison with healthy donors, patients had naive, central memory and Treg TCRB repertoires that appeared more similar.

The CDR3 is made up of 15 amino acids. The germline V gene encodes CDR1 SGHRS and CDR2 YFSETQ. Deletions cut 2 bases from V and 3 bases from J, with 11 bases between. This sequence was found in a man aged 18-30 years with type 1 diabetes. Sequenced sample: naive CD4+ T cells from blood. The genes are TRBV5-1 and TRBJ2-2, with D unresolved. CDR3 coding DNA: TGCGCCAGCAGCTTATACGGACGGTACACCGGGGAGCTGTTTTTT. Its protein is CASSLYGRYTGELFF.